This is a list of T cell receptor beta chains from one sample in a study of shared clonotypes between healthy human individuals. Assay: immunoSEQ multiplex PCR; the TCRdb copy retains only in-frame clones and omits some. The sample consists of about 2 million clones, about 95% of them appearing once. Sequencing used naive CD8+ T cells sorted from blood. These receptor sequences come from a man between 18 and 35 years old in good health. The CDR3 runs from the conserved cysteine through the conserved F or W. The D gene is left open where the match is weak. Not every row has a clone size; where given, it reads once, few, many or a size class.

v_gene: TRBV19; j_gene: TRBJ2-5; d_gene: -; len: 12; abundance: -; CDR3nt: TGTGCCAGTTGGGGCGGGCAAGAGACCCAGTACTTC; CDR3aa: CASWGGQETQYF
v_gene: TRBV5-1; j_gene: TRBJ1-1; d_gene: TRBD1; len: 16; abundance: -; CDR3nt: TGCGCCAGCAGCTCGGGACAGGGGAGTATGAACACTGAAGCTTTCTTT; CDR3aa: CASSSGQGSMNTEAFF
v_gene: TRBV4-3; j_gene: TRBJ1-2; d_gene: -; len: 13; abundance: -; CDR3nt: TGCGCCAGCAGCCAAGAACGGACCTATGGCTACACCTTC; CDR3aa: CASSQERTYGYTF
v_gene: TRBV4-3; j_gene: TRBJ1-3; d_gene: -; len: 15; abundance: -; CDR3nt: TGCGCCAGCAGCTCCACGGCCCTAACTGGAAACACCATATATTTT; CDR3aa: CASSSTALTGNTIYF
v_gene: TRBV7-9; j_gene: TRBJ2-4; d_gene: TRBD1; len: 16; abundance: -; CDR3nt: TGTGCCAGCAGCTCAGGGGGCGGGGAGGCCAAAAACATTCAGTACTTC; CDR3aa: CASSSGGGEAKNIQYF
v_gene: TRBV27; j_gene: TRBJ1-1; d_gene: -; len: 14; abundance: -; CDR3nt: TGTGCCAGCAGTTTCAGATCGATGAACACTGAAGCTTTCTTT; CDR3aa: CASSFRSMNTEAFF
v_gene: TRBV6-5; j_gene: TRBJ2-5; d_gene: -; len: 13; abundance: -; CDR3nt: TGTGCCAGCAGTTACTTTCTAGGGGAGACCCAGTACTTC; CDR3aa: CASSYFLGETQYF
v_gene: TRBV2; j_gene: TRBJ2-3; d_gene: TRBD2; len: 16; abundance: -; CDR3nt: TGTGCCAGCGAACTAGCGCTCAATAGAGGCACAGATACGCAGTATTTT; CDR3aa: CASELALNRGTDTQYF
v_gene: TRBV4-1; j_gene: TRBJ1-5; d_gene: TRBD1; len: 15; abundance: -; CDR3nt: TGCGCCAGCAGCCAAGGGGACAGGGGGCTTCAGCCCCAGCATTTT; CDR3aa: CASSQGDRGLQPQHF
v_gene: TRBV28; j_gene: TRBJ2-7; d_gene: TRBD1; len: 14; abundance: -; CDR3nt: TGTGCCAGCAACCCGGGACAGCTGACCTACGAGCAGTACTTC; CDR3aa: CASNPGQLTYEQYF
v_gene: TRBV5-4; j_gene: TRBJ2-1; d_gene: -; len: 13; abundance: -; CDR3nt: TGTGCCAGCAGCCTCTTTCTGGACAATGAGCAGTTCTTC; CDR3aa: CASSLFLDNEQFF
v_gene: TRBV5-1; j_gene: TRBJ1-2; d_gene: -; len: 12; abundance: -; CDR3nt: TGCGCCAGCCATTGGGGAGGGAACGGCTACACCTTC; CDR3aa: CASHWGGNGYTF
v_gene: TRBV6-6; j_gene: TRBJ2-3; d_gene: TRBD2; len: 15; abundance: -; CDR3nt: TGTGCCAGCAGCCACGGGGGGGGAGGGACAGATACGCAGTATTTT; CDR3aa: CASSHGGGGTDTQYF
v_gene: TRBV2; j_gene: TRBJ2-7; d_gene: -; len: 16; abundance: -; CDR3nt: TGTGCCAGCAGTGTTGATCTAGATAGGAGCTCCTACGAGCAGTACTTC; CDR3aa: CASSVDLDRSSYEQYF
v_gene: TRBV9; j_gene: TRBJ2-3; d_gene: -; len: 14; abundance: -; CDR3nt: TGTGCCAGCAGCCCAGGAGGAGGGCCAGATACGCAGTATTTT; CDR3aa: CASSPGGGPDTQYF
v_gene: TRBV9; j_gene: TRBJ2-7; d_gene: TRBD1; len: 15; abundance: -; CDR3nt: TGTGCCAGCAGCGTAGGGACAGGGGTACGCTACGAGCAGTACTTC; CDR3aa: CASSVGTGVRYEQYF
v_gene: TRBV27; j_gene: TRBJ2-7; d_gene: -; len: 13; abundance: -; CDR3nt: TGTGCCAGTAGGAACCCGGACTCCTACGAGCAGTACTTC; CDR3aa: CASRNPDSYEQYF
v_gene: TRBV11-2; j_gene: TRBJ2-7; d_gene: TRBD2; len: 15; abundance: -; CDR3nt: TGTGCCAGCAGCTTAAGCGGGGGACATACTTACGAGCAGTACTTC; CDR3aa: CASSLSGGHTYEQYF
v_gene: TRBV30; j_gene: TRBJ2-1; d_gene: -; len: 14; abundance: once; CDR3nt: TGTGCCTGGAGTACAGGGGACTGGTACAATGAGCAGTTCTTC; CDR3aa: CAWSTGDWYNEQFF
v_gene: TRBV5-1; j_gene: TRBJ1-3; d_gene: -; len: 18; abundance: once; CDR3nt: TGCGCCAGCAGCTTAGGAGGCTTGACAGTGAGCTCTGGAAACACCATATATTTT; CDR3aa: CASSLGGLTVSSGNTIYF